This T cell receptor beta chain was obtained from a study of beta chain features in type 1 diabetes. Study results and limitations: At VDJ recombination sites, type 1 diabetes patients had fewer insertions and more deleted nucleotides.

Concerning this clone itself: Antigen: not known.

What was sequenced were expressed TCRB transcripts, since all of the isolated RNA had been reverse transcribed. The assay was immunoSEQ multiplex PCR, and TCRdb's table has in-frame clones only and misses some. The sample consists of about 360,000 clones, around 12% of them appearing once. The clonotype comes from a young man in good health. Input material: naive CD4+ T cells from blood.

In DNA, the CDR3 is TGTGCCAGCATGAACGGGACAGGGTTCAATCAGCCCCAGCATTTT. Amino acid sequence: CASMNGTGFNQPQHF. V and J are TRBV28 and TRBJ1-5; 9 bases map to TRBD1. Germline loops: CDR1 MDHEN, CDR2 SYDVKM. This CDR3 comprises 15 residues. J lost 3 bases, V lost 7 bases, and 7 bases had no gene match.